Each of the 22 T cell receptor beta chains below was sequenced from the same sample in a study of T-cell reconstitution after alpha-beta-depleted transplantation in children. Unique molecular identifiers were used to barcode this TCRbeta library. Via MiXCR, TCRdb re-called the PCR reads, giving one row per CDR3 protein. The profile shows around 410,000 distinct CDR3 sequences, roughly a tenth of them singletons. This material consisted of PBMCs from the stem cell graft donor, taken from the stem cell graft. The receptor source for this set is a human donor who donated a stem cell graft to a child with acute myeloid leukemia.

Only a few counts were recorded for this clonotype. This chain connects TRBV12-3 or TRBV12-4 to TRBJ1-4, with TRBD1 matching over 7 bases. Trimming removed 6 bases from V and 8 bases from J; junction bases left unmatched: 9. The CDR3 is 14 residues long. CDR3 amino acids: CASRTGVQSEKLFF. The CDR3 DNA sequence: TGTGCCAGCAGAACAGGGGTTCAGAGCGAAAAACTGTTTTTT.

The rearrangement joins TRBV29-1 to TRBJ2-7; D may be TRBD1 (5 bases). The germline gives CDR1 SQVTM, CDR2 ANQGSEA. The CDR3 length is 12 residues. Trimming removed 7 bases from V and 1 base from J, with 11 bases in between. The CDR3 nucleotides are TGCAGCGCCCTCACAGGTTCCTACGAGCAGTACTTC. Amino acid sequence: CSALTGSYEQYF.

The CDR3 coding sequence is TGCAGTGTCAGGGTAGCGGGGCCCACAGATACGCAGTATTTT. Its translation: CSVRVAGPTDTQYF. The chain carries TRBV20-1 and TRBJ2-3, with TRBD2 matching 8 bases. Losses at the gene ends were 7 bases for V and 2 bases for J; bases not matched to a gene: 8. The CDR3 contains 14 residues. CDR1 and CDR2 (germline): DFQATT, SNEGSKA (reference sequence).

This clonotype was observed a handful of times. V and J are TRBV21-1 and TRBJ1-2; the table's TRBD1 call for D was not verified on the DNA. TRBV21-1 is deemed a pseudogene. CDR3 length: 16 amino acids. This chain's CDR3 is CASRHRGGSGDYGYTF. CDR3 DNA: TGTGCCAGCAGACACCGAGGGGGGAGTGGCGACTATGGCTACACCTTC.

This clonotype was observed a few times. The chain has TRBV11-2 and TRBJ1-4; D possibly corresponds to TRBD1 (5 bases). The CDR3 has 15 amino acids. The germline V gene has CDR1 SGHAT and CDR2 FQNNGV. V lost 3 bases and J lost 6, with 14 bases in between. The CDR3 region has the DNA TGTGCCAGCAGCTTGGGACCGCAGTCCGATGAAAAACTGTTTTTT. Amino acids: CASSLGPQSDEKLFF.

V gene TRBV27 combines with J gene TRBJ2-3; the match to TRBD2 covers 9 bases. Germline trimming cut 2 bases from V and 6 bases from J; bases unmatched to any gene: 9. Germline values: CDR1 MNHEY, CDR2 SMNVEV (reference sequence). This CDR3 has 16 residues. CDR3 residues: CASSLVLGLAADTQYF. The CDR3 DNA reads as TGTGCCAGCAGTTTAGTTCTGGGACTAGCAGCTGATACGCAGTATTTT.

The chain employs TRBV7-8 and TRBJ2-5, with 8 bases identical to TRBD2. The CDR3 is 16 residues long. V lost 6 bases to trimming and J lost 4 bases; unmatched junction nucleotides: 13. The germline V gene encodes CDR1 SGHVS and CDR2 FQNEAQ. The CDR3 region has the DNA TGTGCCAGCAGTATAAGTGCGGGAGGCATGTTAGAGACCCAGTACTTC. As protein: CASSISAGGMLETQYF.

This chain joins TRBV16 and TRBJ2-7; D not certain. Trimming took off 6 bases at V and 2 bases at J, with 11 bases between the two ends. CDR3 size: 13 residues. CDR1 KGHSY and CDR2 FQNENV come from the germline V gene. CDR3 nucleotides: TGTGCCAGCAGTGGCGCATATACCTACGAGCAGTACTTC. This sequence encodes CASSGAYTYEQYF.

In its sample, this clonotype was seen many times. The J gene is TRBJ1-5, the V gene TRBV20-1, with TRBD1 identical over 8 bases. There are 15 residues in the CDR3. V lost 0 bases and J lost 7; bases outside the gene matches: 8. Germline CDR1 and CDR2: DFQATT and SNEGSKA (reference sequence). This CDR3 reads CSAREMGQEGQPQHF. CDR3 coding DNA: TGCAGTGCTAGAGAGATGGGACAGGAGGGACAGCCCCAGCATTTT.

This clonotype was counted ten times or more. The chain links TRBV29-1 to TRBJ2-5, with D perhaps TRBD1 (5 bases). The CDR3 spans 14 residues. Trimming pared 4 bases from V and 2 bases from J, leaving 14 bases between. Per the germline V gene, CDR1 is SQVTM and CDR2 is ANQGSEA. The CDR3 spells CSVGGGALQETQYF. The CDR3 nucleotides are TGCAGCGTTGGAGGTGGGGCACTACAAGAGACCCAGTACTTC. Full variable domain (outside the CDR3, taken from reference TRBV29-1 and TRBJ2-5): SAVISQKPSRDICQRGTSLTIQCQVDSQVTMMFWYRQQPGQSLTLIATANQGSEATYESGFVIDKFPISRPNLTFSTLTVSNMSPEDSSIYLCSVGGGALQETQYFGPGTRLLVL.

This clonotype was found a few times. V is TRBV6-5 and J is TRBJ1-1; possible D gene TRBD1, 5 bases. Germline V gene lookup returns CDR1 MNHEY and CDR2 SVGAGI. The length of the CDR3 is 17 residues. V lost 0 bases and J 3 bases, leaving 17 bases between the germline ends. The DNA for the CDR3 is TGTGCCAGCAGTTACTCGACTTTTGCAGGGTGGGACACTGAAGCTTTCTTT. Encoded protein: CASSYSTFAGWDTEAFF.

The genes are TRBV12-3 or TRBV12-4 and TRBJ2-5, with D perhaps matching TRBD1 (8 bases). V lost 5 bases, J lost 9 bases, and 22 bases lay in between. This CDR3 comprises 15 residues. In DNA form, the CDR3 reads TGTGCCAGCAGTCCACAGGGGGGGAGAGGGACGGCCCAGTACTTC. Amino acid sequence: CASSPQGGRGTAQYF.

There are a few counts of this clonotype. This chain uses TRBV9 with TRBJ1-3; no clear D. Germline V gene sequence: CDR1 SGDLS, CDR2 YYNGEE. The V end was cut by 3 bases, the J end by 0 bases, with 13 bases between. The CDR3 runs 16 residues. This CDR3 reads CASSAGRVLSGNTIYF. DNA of the CDR3: TGTGCCAGCAGCGCAGGACGGGTTCTCTCTGGAAACACCATATATTTT.

The V call is TRBV27, the J call TRBJ2-1; 13 positions agree with TRBD2. J lost 2 bases, V lost 4 bases, and 2 bases had no gene match. This CDR3 comprises 16 residues. Germline V CDR1 and CDR2: MNHEY, SMNVEV (reference sequence). CDR3 sequence: CASSWTSGSAYNEQFF. DNA of the CDR3: TGTGCCAGCAGTTGGACTAGCGGGAGTGCCTACAATGAGCAGTTCTTC.

The chain carries TRBV15 and TRBJ2-1, with TRBD2 as a possible D gene (6 bases). The germline gives CDR1 LNHNV, CDR2 YYDKDF (reference sequence). The CDR3 covers 15 residues. Trimming shortened V by 0 bases and J by 6 bases, and 12 bases separated the two germline ends. The CDR3 here is CATSRDSPGANEQFF. The DNA of the CDR3 is TGTGCCACCAGCAGAGATTCGCCGGGAGCCAATGAGCAGTTCTTC. The full variable domain, in which reference TRBV15 and TRBJ2-1 provide the parts outside the CDR3, is DAMVIQNPRYQVTQFGKPVTLSCSQTLNHNVMYWYQQKSSQAPKLLFHYYDKDFNNEADTPDNFQSRRPNTSFCFLDIRSPGLGDTAMYLCATSRDSPGANEQFFGPGTRLTVL.

This sequence joins TRBV6-1 and TRBJ1-6; D uncertain. V was shortened by 3 bases and J by 7 bases, with 10 bases between the two germline ends. Germline CDR1 and CDR2: MNHNS and SASEGT. This CDR3 has 14 residues. In DNA, the CDR3 is TGTGCCAGCAGTGAGTCCCCGGCGAATTCACCCCTCCACTTT. This codes for CASSESPANSPLHF.

Written as DNA, the CDR3 is TGTGCCAGCAGCACCGGACTAGCGGCCAAGGGAGAGACCCAGTACTTC. It specifies CASSTGLAAKGETQYF. This chain joins TRBV5-8 and TRBJ2-5; 10 bases are shared with TRBD2. The CDR3 extends over 16 amino acids. CDR1 and CDR2 (germline): SGHTS, YDEGEE. V shed 4 bases, J shed 4 bases, and the junction held 10 bases outside the gene matches.

This clonotype was seen only a few times. The genes are TRBV29-1 and TRBJ2-7; 11 nucleotides line up with TRBD1. In germline, CDR1 is SQVTM, CDR2 ANQGSEA. The CDR3 sequence is 15 residues long. V trimming: 6 bases; J trimming: 4 bases; junction bases outside the gene matches: 11. CDR3 sequence (DNA): TGCAGCGTAAGCGAAGCGGGACAGGGGGTATACGAGCAGTACTTC. Amino acid sequence: CSVSEAGQGVYEQYF.

In this sample, this clonotype turned up a few times. The V gene is TRBV6-2 or TRBV6-3, the J gene TRBJ2-3; 7 positions match TRBD1. Trimming cost V 2 bases and J 5 bases; bases outside gene matches: 1. The CDR3 is 13 amino acids. The germline V gene has CDR1 MNHEY and CDR2 SVGEGT. CDR3 protein: CASSYGQVDTQYF. The CDR3 DNA reads TGTGCCAGCAGTTACGGACAGGTAGATACGCAGTATTTT.

This clonotype came up a few times. The chain recombines TRBV20-1 with TRBJ2-1; TRBD2 aligns across 14 bases. The CDR3 has 16 amino acids. CDR1 is DFQATT and CDR2 is SNEGSKA in the germline V gene (reference sequence). V shed 5 bases and J 3 bases; nucleotides not matched to a gene: 6. DNA of the CDR3: TGCAGTGCTGGGGGGACTAGCGGGAGTTTCTACAATGAGCAGTTCTTC. Its translation: CSAGGTSGSFYNEQFF.

V gene TRBV5-1 combines with J gene TRBJ1-4, with 9 bases fitting TRBD1. The CDR3 sequence is 13 residues long. Germline lookup yields CDR1 SGHRS and CDR2 YFSETQ. Trimming took 4 bases from V and 6 from J; bases not matched to a gene: 1. CDR3 sequence (DNA): TGCGCCAGCAGCGACAGGGGGGATGAAAAACTGTTTTTT. Translated: CASSDRGDEKLFF. Full variable domain (outside the CDR3, taken from reference TRBV5-1 and TRBJ1-4): KAGVTQTPRYLIKTRGQQVTLSCSPISGHRSVSWYQQTPGQGLQFLFEYFSETQRNKGNFPGRFSGRQFSNSRSEMNVSTLELGDSALYLCASSDRGDEKLFFGSGTQLSVL.

This clonotype was recorded a few times. The chain joins TRBV10-3 to TRBJ2-7; D may correspond to TRBD1 or TRBD2 (5 bases each). CDR1 and CDR2 (germline): ENHRY, SYGVKD. V was shortened by 10 bases and J by 3 bases, with 19 bases between the two germline ends. CDR3 length: 14 residues. The CDR3, as DNA: TGTGCCACCAAAATTGCTGAGGGGCTCTACGAGCAGTACGTC. As protein: CATKIAEGLYEQYV.